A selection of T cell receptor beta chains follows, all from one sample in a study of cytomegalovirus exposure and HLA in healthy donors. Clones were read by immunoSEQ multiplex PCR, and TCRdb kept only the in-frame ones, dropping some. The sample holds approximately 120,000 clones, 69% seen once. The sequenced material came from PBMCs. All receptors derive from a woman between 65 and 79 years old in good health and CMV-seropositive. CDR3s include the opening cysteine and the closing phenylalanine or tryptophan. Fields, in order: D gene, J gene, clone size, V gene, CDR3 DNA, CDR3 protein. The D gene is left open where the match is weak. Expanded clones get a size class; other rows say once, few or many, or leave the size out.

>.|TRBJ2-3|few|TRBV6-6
TGTGCCAGCAGCAGGGGTACAGATACGCAGTATTTT
CASSRGTDTQYF
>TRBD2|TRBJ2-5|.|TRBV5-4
TGTGCCAGCAGCCCAGTTGCCGGGGGGGAGAGGAAGACCCAGTACTTC
CASSPVAGGERKTQYF
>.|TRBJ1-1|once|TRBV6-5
TGTGCCAGCAGTTACGGGACTGGGCAGATGAACACTGAAGCTTTCTTT
CASSYGTGQMNTEAFF
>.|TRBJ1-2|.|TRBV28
TGTGCCAGCAGGTCCAGTGGTCGCTATGGCTACACCTTC
CASRSSGRYGYTF
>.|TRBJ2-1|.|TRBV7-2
TGTGCCAGCAGCTTCTCAGGGGCGCATGAGCAGTTCTTC
CASSFSGAHEQFF
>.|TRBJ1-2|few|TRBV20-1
TGCAGTCCAGGGATCCTTGGTGGCTACACCTTC
CSPGILGGYTF
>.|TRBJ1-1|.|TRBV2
TGTGCCAGCAGTGCACGGAGTTCCATGAACACTGAAGCTTTCTTT
CASSARSSMNTEAFF
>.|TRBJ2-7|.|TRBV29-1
TGCAGCGTTGCTGAACAGACCTACGAGCAGTACTTC
CSVAEQTYEQYF
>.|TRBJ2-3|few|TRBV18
TGTGCCAGCTCACGATCCGGGATGAACACAGATACGCAGTATTTT
CASSRSGMNTDTQYF
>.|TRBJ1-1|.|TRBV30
TGTGCCTGGAGTGTAATGGAGGACACTGAAGCTTTCTTT
CAWSVMEDTEAFF
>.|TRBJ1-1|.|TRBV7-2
TGTGCCAGCAGCAAGGACATCCTGAACACTGAAGCTTTCTTT
CASSKDILNTEAFF
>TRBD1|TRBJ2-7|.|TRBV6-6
TGTGCCAGCTCCGGGACAGCCTACGAGCAGTACTTC
CASSGTAYEQYF
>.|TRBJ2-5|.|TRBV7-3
TGTGCCAGCAGCCGATCTCCGGGGGGCCGTGAGACCCAGTACTTC
CASSRSPGGRETQYF
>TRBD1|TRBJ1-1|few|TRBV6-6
TGTGCCAGCAGTCGGGACAGATCCATGAACACTGAAGCTTTCTTT
CASSRDRSMNTEAFF
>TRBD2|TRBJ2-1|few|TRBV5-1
TGCGCCAGCAGCTTCAGCGGGACTACCTACAATGAGCAGTTCTTC
CASSFSGTTYNEQFF
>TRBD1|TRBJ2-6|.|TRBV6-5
TGTGCCAGCAGTGTCGGGACAGTCGGGGCCAACGTCCTGACTTTC
CASSVGTVGANVLTF
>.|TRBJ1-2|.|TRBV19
TGTGCCAGTAGTCTACAGGGAAACTATGGCTACACCTTC
CASSLQGNYGYTF
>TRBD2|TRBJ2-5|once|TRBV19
TGTGCCAGTAGTGGGACTAGCGGGGGCCAAGAGACCCAGTACTTC
CASSGTSGGQETQYF
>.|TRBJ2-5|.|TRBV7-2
TGTGCCAGCAGCGAGGGATCGTACCAAGAGACCCAGTACTTC
CASSEGSYQETQYF
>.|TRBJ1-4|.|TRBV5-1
TGCGCCAGCAGCTCCGGACAGTTTAATGAAAAACTGTTTTTT
CASSSGQFNEKLFF
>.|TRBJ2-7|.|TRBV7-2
TGTGCCAGCAGCTCAACCACCACCACGGGATACGAGCAGTACTTC
CASSSTTTTGYEQYF
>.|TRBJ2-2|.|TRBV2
TGTGCCAGCAGAAGGACTGAAGCGAACACCGGGGAGCTGTTTTTT
CASRRTEANTGELFF
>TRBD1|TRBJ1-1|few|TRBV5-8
TGTGCCAGCAGGTCGGGACAGGCCCTGAACACTGAAGCTTTCTTT
CASRSGQALNTEAFF
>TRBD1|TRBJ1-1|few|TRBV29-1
TGCAGCGTTGGACAGGGGGCCGCTGAAGCTTTCTTT
CSVGQGAAEAFF
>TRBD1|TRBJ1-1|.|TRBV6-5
TGTGCCAGCAGACGACAGGGGGCAAACACTGAAGCTTTCTTT
CASRRQGANTEAFF
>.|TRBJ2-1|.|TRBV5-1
TGCGCCAGCACACACCGGGACATTCCAGGCGATGAGCAGTTCTTC
CASTHRDIPGDEQFF
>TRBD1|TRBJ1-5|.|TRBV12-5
TGTGCTAGTGGTTCCGGGACAGTTGATAGCAATCAGCCCCAGCATTTT
CASGSGTVDSNQPQHF